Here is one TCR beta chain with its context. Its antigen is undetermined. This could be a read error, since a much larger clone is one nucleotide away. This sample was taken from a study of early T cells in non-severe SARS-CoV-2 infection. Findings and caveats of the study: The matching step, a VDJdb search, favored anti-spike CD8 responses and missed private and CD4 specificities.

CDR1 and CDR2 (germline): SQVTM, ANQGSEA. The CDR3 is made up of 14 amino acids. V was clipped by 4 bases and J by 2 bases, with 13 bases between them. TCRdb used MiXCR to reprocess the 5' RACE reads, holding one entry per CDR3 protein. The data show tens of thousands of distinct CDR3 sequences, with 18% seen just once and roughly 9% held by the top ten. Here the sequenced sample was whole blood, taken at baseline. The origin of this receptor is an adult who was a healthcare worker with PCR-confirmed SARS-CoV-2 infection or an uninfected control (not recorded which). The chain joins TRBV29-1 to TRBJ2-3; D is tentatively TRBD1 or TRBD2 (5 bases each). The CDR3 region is CSVAGTYSTDTQYF. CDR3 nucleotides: TGCAGCGTTGCGGGGACCTACTCCACAGATACGCAGTATTTT.